Following are 26 T cell receptor beta chains from one sample sequenced in a study of human CD8 memory T cell subsets. UMI-labeled 5' RACE generated the TCR beta libraries. Using the 5' RACE reads, TCRdb records one entry per CDR3 protein without DNA. Recorded for this sample: some 9,300 distinct CDR3 sequences. Sequencing was done on a sample of CD8+ stem-like memory T cells (TSCM and TCM) sorted from PBMCs. Regarding subset: stem-like memory CD8 T cells (TSTEM), CCR7+ PD-1- TIGIT-. These receptors were obtained from a human donor in good health.

The chain has TRBV6-2 or TRBV6-3 and TRBJ2-7. Germline assignment: CDR1 MNHEY and CDR2 SVGEGT. There are 13 residues in the CDR3. The chain's CDR3 is CASSLDSTYEQYF.

The rearrangement uses TRBV18 and TRBJ2-7; the D call from TCRdb, TRBD1, cannot be confirmed without DNA. The CDR3 consists of 14 residues. Per the germline V gene, CDR1 is KGHSH and CDR2 is LQKENI. The CDR3 loop reads CASSPSGTSYEQYF.

The chain has TRBV28 and TRBJ1-4. Germline V gene data show CDR1 as MDHEN and CDR2 as SYDVKM. The CDR3 runs 14 residues. The CDR3 here is CASSQLATNEKLFF.

V and J are TRBV24-1 and TRBJ2-7; TCRdb's D gene call, TRBD1, goes unchecked for lack of DNA. The germline V gene encodes CDR1 KGHDR and CDR2 SFDVKD. The CDR3 runs 14 residues. CDR3 amino acids: CATSDPETGYEQYF.

The chain employs TRBV4-3 and TRBJ2-5; TCRdb calls TRBD2, which cannot be checked without DNA. In germline, CDR1 is LGHNA, CDR2 YSLEER. This CDR3 comprises 14 residues. The CDR3 here is CASSQTRGSETQYF.

The rearrangement links TRBV5-4 to TRBJ2-6. The CDR3 consists of 15 residues. Looked up from germline, CDR1 is SGHNT and CDR2 is YYREEE (reference sequence). The CDR3 here is CASSFPKAGANVLTF.

The chain links TRBV2 to TRBJ2-7. Looked up from germline, CDR1 is SNHLY and CDR2 is FYNNEI. The CDR3 consists of 11 residues. The CDR3 here is CAGQGSYEQYF.

The chain has TRBV7-9 and TRBJ2-3; TCRdb's assignment of TRBD2 cannot be checked, as there is no DNA. The CDR3 has 16 amino acids. CDR1 is SEHNR and CDR2 is FQNEAQ in the germline V gene (reference sequence). CDR3 sequence reads: CASSPRTSGSSDTQYF.

The chain recombines TRBV19 with TRBJ1-1. The CDR3 is made up of 13 amino acids. Germline assignment: CDR1 LNHDA and CDR2 SQIVND (reference sequence). CDR3 in amino acids: CASSAGLDTEAFF.

This clonotype counts as medium-sized by frequency. The gene calls are TRBV20-1 and TRBJ1-2. This CDR3 is 13 amino acids long. Germline CDR1 is DFQATT and CDR2 is SNEGSKA (reference sequence). CDR3 sequence reads: CSARGVDTYGYTF.

The rearrangement uses TRBV13 and TRBJ1-4; with no DNA, the TCRdb D assignment of TRBD1 cannot be verified. The CDR3 sequence is 13 residues long. Germline loops: CDR1 PRHDT, CDR2 FYEKMQ (reference sequence). The CDR3 region is CASSAGMGEKLFF.

The CDR3 is CASSLVSGGAAETQYF. V is TRBV7-2 and J is TRBJ2-5; TCRdb's D call of TRBD2 is untestable without DNA. The CDR3 covers 16 residues. Germline V gene sequence: CDR1 SGHTA, CDR2 FQGNSA.

The chain recombines TRBV5-6 with TRBJ2-7; TCRdb's D gene call, TRBD1, goes unchecked for lack of DNA. Germline V CDR1 and CDR2: SGHDT, YYEEEE. CDR3 length equals 14 residues. This chain's CDR3 is CASSGGQGSYEQYF.

This sequence joins TRBV24-1 and TRBJ1-5. Germline V CDR1 and CDR2: KGHDR, SFDVKD. This CDR3 is 14 amino acids long. The CDR3 sequence: CATSDSDSNQPQHF.

This chain joins TRBV4-3 and TRBJ2-7; TCRdb picks TRBD1, but there is no DNA to check that call. The CDR3 length is 16 residues. Germline assignment: CDR1 LGHNA and CDR2 YSLEER. The CDR3 is CASSQGLSEGTYEQYF.

Frequency places this clonotype as medium-sized. The chain couples TRBV4-3 to TRBJ2-7. Germline CDR1 and CDR2: LGHNA and YSLEER. The CDR3 runs to 14 residues. CDR3 loop: CASSQGTGRYEQYF.

The chain is built from TRBV30 and TRBJ2-7. The CDR3 sequence is 12 residues long. CDR1 and CDR2 (germline): GTSNPN, SVGIG (reference sequence). CDR3 sequence reads: CAWSVLRYEQYF. The whole variable domain, filled in from reference TRBV30 and TRBJ2-7, reads SQTIHQWPATLVQPVGSPLSLECTVEGTSNPNLYWYRQAAGRGLQLLFYSVGIGQISSEVPQNLSASRPQDRQFILSSKKLLLSDSGFYLCAWSVLRYEQYFGPGTRLTVT.

J is TRBJ2-5 and V is TRBV20-1; TCRdb's assignment of TRBD2 cannot be checked, as there is no DNA. CDR3 length: 14 residues. The germline V gene encodes CDR1 DFQATT and CDR2 SNEGSKA (reference sequence). CDR3 in amino acids: CSASSLSDLETQYF.

According to its frequency, this clonotype is medium-sized. The genes are TRBV28 and TRBJ1-1; the D call from TCRdb, TRBD1, cannot be confirmed without DNA. CDR3 length: 13 residues. Germline CDR1 is MDHEN and CDR2 is SYDVKM. The CDR3 is CASRDRGLTEAFF.

The chain links TRBV7-9 to TRBJ1-2; lacking DNA, the TRBD1 call made by TCRdb goes unchecked. Per germline, CDR1 SEHNR and CDR2 FQNEAQ (reference sequence). This CDR3 contains 22 residues. The CDR3 reads CASSLPVADIPPQGRTNYGYTF.

This sequence joins TRBV29-1 and TRBJ2-2; the TCRdb call, TRBD1, lacks DNA for checking. In germline, CDR1 is SQVTM, CDR2 ANQGSEA. The CDR3 is made up of 13 amino acids. CDR3 protein: CSADRGPTGELFF.

The J gene is TRBJ2-5, the V gene TRBV3-1; TCRdb designates TRBD2, a call that cannot be tested without DNA. The CDR3 is 15 amino acids. Germline V gene lookup returns CDR1 LGHDT and CDR2 YNNKEL (reference sequence). The CDR3 here is CASSQGTSGGETQYF.

The V and J genes are TRBV3-1 and TRBJ2-1; TCRdb returns TRBD2, unconfirmable since there is no DNA. Germline CDR1 reads LGHDT; CDR2 reads YNNKEL (reference sequence). CDR3 length: 14 amino acids. CDR3 residues: CASSIGGIYNEQFF.

The chain combines TRBV5-8 with TRBJ1-5; the D call of TRBD1 rests on TCRdb alone, since no DNA is present to check it. Germline V gene sequence: CDR1 SGHTS, CDR2 YDEGEE. The CDR3 is 14 residues long. The CDR3 sequence is CASNTGNSNQPQHF.

CDR3 protein: CASRKGYMNTEAFF. The rearrangement links TRBV2 to TRBJ1-1. Germline V CDR1 and CDR2: SNHLY, FYNNEI. The CDR3 spans 14 residues.

V gene TRBV29-1 combines with J gene TRBJ2-1; there is no DNA to check the TCRdb D call of TRBD2. CDR3 length: 13 residues. Germline CDR1 reads SQVTM; CDR2 reads ANQGSEA. The CDR3 reads CSASLGVGNEQFF.